This T cell receptor beta chain was captured in a study of blood T cell repertoires in COVID-19. This table comes from immunoSEQ multiplex PCR, and its TCRdb copy is limited to in-frame clones, with some not included. This sample has around 200,000 clones, with 70% to 90% found just once. Germline trimming cut 4 bases from V and 0 bases from J; bases unmatched to any gene: 9. The CDR3 runs 17 residues. The germline gives CDR1 LGHDT, CDR2 YNNKEL (reference sequence). This clone turned up a few times. The sequence was obtained from a man between 40 and 49 years old who had recovered from COVID-19. Specimen: PBMCs or T cells enriched from blood (not recorded which). The chain joins TRBV3-1 (or the pseudogene TRBV3-2) to TRBJ2-7; 10 bases fit TRBD2. CDR3 coding DNA: TGTGCCAGCAGCCGACGGACTAGCGGTGCTATCTCCTACGAGCAGTACTTC. Its protein product is CASSRRTSGAISYEQYF.